The clone carrying this TCR beta chain turned up a few times. Its specificity is not known. This entry comes from a study of T cells in Graves' hyperthyroidism and ophthalmopathy. Study information: Initial diagnosis, before any treatment, was when peripheral blood was collected.

Germline CDR1 SGHRS, CDR2 YFSETQ. The length of the CDR3 is 18 residues. Trimming took 4 bases from V and 2 from J; bases not matched to a gene: 9. The diagnostic basis comprised clinical symptoms, serum thyroxine and TRAb, thyroid ultrasound and orbital computed tomography. Researchers amplified the TCR beta CDR3 regions from RNA transcripts. First-round RT-PCR of the TCR CDR3 relied on the HTBI primer set. Using its own MiXCR run on the multiplex PCR reads, TCRdb lists one record per CDR3 protein. Seen here are roughly 380,000 distinct CDR3 sequences, approximately 13% observed once, and the top ten hold 8% to 13%. The study's findings and limits: Separation of ophthalmopathy from stable hyperthyroidism was achieved by a 13 V-J model. Appearing also in blood were most of the thyroid clonotypes expanded above 0.001.

The sequence was collected from a woman aged 55-75 years with Graves' hyperthyroidism. This chain joins TRBV5-1 and TRBJ2-3; the match to TRBD2 covers 14 bases. Material for sequencing was blood. CDR3 in amino acids: CASSRGLAGAVITDTQYF. In DNA form, the CDR3 reads TGCGCCAGCAGCCGGGGACTAGCGGGGGCCGTCATCACAGATACGCAGTATTTT.